The 3 T cell receptor beta chains given below trace back to one sample, sequenced in a study of regulatory T cells in long-lasting Graves disease. iRepertoire HTBI primers and Arm-PCR of CDR3 regions built TCR beta libraries. TCRdb used MiXCR to reprocess the multiplex PCR reads, holding one entry per CDR3 protein. The table lists roughly 400,000 distinct CDR3 sequences, 21% of them singletons. Time point meaning: persistent/refractory GD, antithyroid drugs over 5 years with positive TRAb. With RNA extracted from PBMCs as input, the TCR library was made. The sample here was peripheral blood mononuclear cells (PBMCs), taken when the disease was refractory, from a patient treated with antithyroid drugs. The receptors were sampled from a female donor with Graves disease.

There are many counts of this clonotype. V is TRBV12-3 or TRBV12-4 and J is TRBJ2-7, with TRBD1 as a possible D gene (5 bases). V lost 5 bases to trimming and J lost 1 base, with 9 bases between them. This CDR3 has 13 amino acids. As DNA, the CDR3 is TGTGCCAGCAGTGGAAGGGGTTCCTACGAGCAGTACTTC. Its protein is CASSGRGSYEQYF.

This chain links TRBV20-1 with TRBJ1-5, with unresolved D. This CDR3 spans 16 amino acids. CDR1 is DFQATT, CDR2 SNEGSKA, per germline (reference sequence). V lost 0 bases and J lost 7, with 19 bases in between. In nucleotides, the CDR3 is TGCAGTGCTAGAGATCGGTATTTCCACCGACGGCAGCCCCAGCATTTT. Translated: CSARDRYFHRRQPQHF.

V is TRBV20-1 and J is TRBJ2-7, with 13 bases identical to TRBD2. V was pared by 4 bases and J by 3 bases, with 9 bases of the junction left unmatched. CDR1 and CDR2 (germline): DFQATT, SNEGSKA (reference sequence). The length of the CDR3 is 16 residues. CDR3 DNA sequence: TGCAGTGCTAACCCACCCGGACTAGCGGGGGACTACGAGCAGTACTTC. As protein: CSANPPGLAGDYEQYF.